The clone carrying this TCR beta chain was counted only a few times. Its target is unknown. Germline trimming cut 4 bases from V and 5 bases from J; bases unmatched to any gene: 6. Germline CDR1 and CDR2: MGHDK and SYGVNS. This CDR3 comprises 14 residues. This entry comes from a study of T-cell memory formation after mild COVID-19. General study points: There were some responding clones in pre-infection memory, which suggested that cross-reactive memory had joined.

TCRdb re-called the 5' RACE reads with MiXCR, one entry per CDR3 protein. Of 500,000 to 650,000 distinct CDR3 sequences in the sample, roughly 22% were seen once. The sequence was collected from an adult woman who had mild COVID-19 (a few samples of this study predate the infection). Cell type and time point are not known. This sequence joins TRBV25-1 and TRBJ2-5, with 8 positions matching TRBD1. Input material: PBMCs or a T cell subset sorted from them (not recorded which). In DNA form, the CDR3 reads TGTGCCAGCAGTGCGGACAGGGTGATGGAGACCCAGTACTTC. Its protein is CASSADRVMETQYF.